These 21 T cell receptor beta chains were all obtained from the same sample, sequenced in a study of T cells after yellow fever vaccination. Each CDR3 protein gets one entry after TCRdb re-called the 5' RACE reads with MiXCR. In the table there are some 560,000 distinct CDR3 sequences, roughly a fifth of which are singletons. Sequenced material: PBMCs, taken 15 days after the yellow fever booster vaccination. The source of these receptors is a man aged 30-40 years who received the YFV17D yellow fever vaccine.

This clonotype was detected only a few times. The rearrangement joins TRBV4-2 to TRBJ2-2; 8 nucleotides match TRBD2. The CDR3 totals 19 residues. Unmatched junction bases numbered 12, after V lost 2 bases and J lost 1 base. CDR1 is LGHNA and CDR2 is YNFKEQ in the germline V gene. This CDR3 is CASSQLIDSGALNTGELFF. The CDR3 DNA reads TGTGCCAGCAGCCAATTAATTGATAGCGGGGCCCTGAACACCGGGGAGCTGTTTTTT.

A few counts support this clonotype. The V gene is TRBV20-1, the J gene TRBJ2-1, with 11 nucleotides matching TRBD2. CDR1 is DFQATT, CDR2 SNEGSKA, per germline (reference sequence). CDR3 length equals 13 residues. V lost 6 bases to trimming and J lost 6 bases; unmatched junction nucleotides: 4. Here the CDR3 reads CSAIAGGSNEQFF. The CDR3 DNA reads TGCAGTGCGATAGCGGGGGGGAGCAATGAGCAGTTCTTC.

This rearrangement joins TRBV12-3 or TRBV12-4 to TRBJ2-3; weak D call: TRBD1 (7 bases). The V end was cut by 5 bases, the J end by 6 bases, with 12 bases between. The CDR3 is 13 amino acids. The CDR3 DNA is TGTGCCAGCAGTGGGGGGACAGTTGATACGCAGTATTTT. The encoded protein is CASSGGTVDTQYF.

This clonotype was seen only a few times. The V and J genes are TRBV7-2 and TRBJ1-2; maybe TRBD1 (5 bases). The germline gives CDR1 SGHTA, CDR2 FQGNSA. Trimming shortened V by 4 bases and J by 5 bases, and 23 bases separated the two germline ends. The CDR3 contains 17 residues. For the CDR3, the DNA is TGTGCCAGCAGCTACTTTACCGGGACGGAGAGACCGTATGGCTACACCTTC. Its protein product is CASSYFTGTERPYGYTF.

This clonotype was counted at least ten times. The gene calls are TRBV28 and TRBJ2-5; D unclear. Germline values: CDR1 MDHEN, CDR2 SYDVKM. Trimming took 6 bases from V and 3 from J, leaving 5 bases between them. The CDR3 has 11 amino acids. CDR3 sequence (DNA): TGTGCCAGCAGGGGTGAAGAGACCCAGTACTTC. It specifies CASRGEETQYF.

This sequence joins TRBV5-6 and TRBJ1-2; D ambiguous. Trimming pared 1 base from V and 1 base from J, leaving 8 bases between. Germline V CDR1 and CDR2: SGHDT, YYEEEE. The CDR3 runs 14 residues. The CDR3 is CASSLSGDNYGYTF. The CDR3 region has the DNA TGTGCCAGCAGCTTGTCAGGAGATAACTATGGCTACACCTTC.

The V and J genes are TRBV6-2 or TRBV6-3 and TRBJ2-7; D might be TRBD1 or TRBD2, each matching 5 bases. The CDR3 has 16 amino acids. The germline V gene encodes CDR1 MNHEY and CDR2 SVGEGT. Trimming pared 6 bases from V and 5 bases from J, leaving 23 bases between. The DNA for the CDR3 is TGTGCCAGCAGCCAGACCCGGGGCAGGCCGTTCGACGAGCAGTACTTC. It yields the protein CASSQTRGRPFDEQYF.

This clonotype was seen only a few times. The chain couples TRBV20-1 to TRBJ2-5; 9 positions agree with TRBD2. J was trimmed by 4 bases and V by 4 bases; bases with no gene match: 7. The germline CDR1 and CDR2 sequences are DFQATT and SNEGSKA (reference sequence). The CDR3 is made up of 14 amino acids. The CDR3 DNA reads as TGCAGTGCTACCGATATAGCGGGAGTAGAGACCCAGTACTTC. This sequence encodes CSATDIAGVETQYF.

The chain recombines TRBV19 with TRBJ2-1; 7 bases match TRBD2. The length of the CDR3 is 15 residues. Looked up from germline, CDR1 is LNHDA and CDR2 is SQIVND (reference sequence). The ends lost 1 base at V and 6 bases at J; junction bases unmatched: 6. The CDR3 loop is CASSIALARGNEQFF. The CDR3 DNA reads TGTGCCAGTAGTATAGCACTAGCGAGGGGCAATGAGCAGTTCTTC.

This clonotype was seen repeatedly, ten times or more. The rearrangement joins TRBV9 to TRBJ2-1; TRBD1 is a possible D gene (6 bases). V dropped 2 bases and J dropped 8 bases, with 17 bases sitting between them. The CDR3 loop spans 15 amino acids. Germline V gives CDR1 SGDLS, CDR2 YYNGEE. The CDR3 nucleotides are TGTGCCAGCAGCGTGGACGGCTGGAAGGGGGATGAGCAGTTCTTC. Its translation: CASSVDGWKGDEQFF.

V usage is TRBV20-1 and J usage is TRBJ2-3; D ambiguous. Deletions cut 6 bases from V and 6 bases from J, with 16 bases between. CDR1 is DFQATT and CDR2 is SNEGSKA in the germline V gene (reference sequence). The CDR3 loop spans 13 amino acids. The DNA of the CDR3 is TGCAGTGCCGACCGGGCCGGTGGTGATACGCAGTATTTT. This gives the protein CSADRAGGDTQYF.

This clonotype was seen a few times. DNA of the CDR3: TGTGCCAGCAGAGGGTTGAGCTCCTACAATGAGCAGTTCTTC. Its protein product is CASRGLSSYNEQFF. V usage is TRBV25-1 and J usage is TRBJ2-1; D remains unclear. Trimming removed 6 bases at V and 0 bases at J, with 9 bases between. Germline-derived CDR1 and CDR2 are MGHDK and SYGVNS. The CDR3 length is 14 residues.

The DNA for the CDR3 is TGCGCCAGCAGCCGCGGGACAGGGAGGCAAGAGACCCAGTACTTC. Its protein product is CASSRGTGRQETQYF. This chain uses TRBV4-1 with TRBJ2-5, with 9 bases fitting TRBD1. There are 15 residues in the CDR3. CDR1 and CDR2 from the germline V gene are MGHRA and YSYEKL. V lost 4 bases and J lost 2; bases outside the gene matches: 5.

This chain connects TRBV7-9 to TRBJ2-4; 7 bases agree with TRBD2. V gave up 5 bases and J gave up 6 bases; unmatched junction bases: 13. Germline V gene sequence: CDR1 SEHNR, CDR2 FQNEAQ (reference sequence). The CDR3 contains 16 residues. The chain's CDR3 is CASSPRDSGGGNIQYF. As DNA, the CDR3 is TGTGCCAGCAGCCCCCGGGACTCGGGAGGTGGAAACATTCAGTACTTC.

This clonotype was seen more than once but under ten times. The CDR3: CSAVAGGPLDTQYF. In DNA, the CDR3 is TGCAGTGCTGTAGCGGGAGGGCCATTAGATACGCAGTATTTT. This chain joins TRBV20-1 and TRBJ2-3; 11 bases match TRBD2. This CDR3 spans 14 amino acids. V lost 5 bases to trimming and J lost 5 bases; unmatched junction nucleotides: 6. The germline V gene has CDR1 DFQATT and CDR2 SNEGSKA (reference sequence).

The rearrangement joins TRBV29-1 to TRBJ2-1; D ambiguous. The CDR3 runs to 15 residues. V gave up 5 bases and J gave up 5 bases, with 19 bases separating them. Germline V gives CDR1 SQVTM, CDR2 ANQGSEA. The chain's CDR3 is CSVFSLLGNNNEQFF. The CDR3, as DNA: TGCAGCGTTTTTTCCTTGTTGGGGAACAACAATGAGCAGTTCTTC.

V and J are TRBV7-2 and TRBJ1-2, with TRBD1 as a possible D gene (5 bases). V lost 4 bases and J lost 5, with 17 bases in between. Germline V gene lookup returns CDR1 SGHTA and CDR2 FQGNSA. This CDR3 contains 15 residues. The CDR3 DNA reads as TGTGCCAGCAGCTATGGGGGGTCCCTCAATTATGGCTACACCTTC. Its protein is CASSYGGSLNYGYTF.

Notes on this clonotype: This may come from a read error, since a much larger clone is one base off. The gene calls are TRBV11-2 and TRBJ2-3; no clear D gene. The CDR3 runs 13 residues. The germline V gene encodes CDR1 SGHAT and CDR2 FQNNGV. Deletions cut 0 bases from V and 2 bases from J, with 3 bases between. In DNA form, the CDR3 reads TGTGCCAGCAGCTTAGACACCACAGATACGCAGTATTTT. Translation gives CASSLDTTDTQYF.

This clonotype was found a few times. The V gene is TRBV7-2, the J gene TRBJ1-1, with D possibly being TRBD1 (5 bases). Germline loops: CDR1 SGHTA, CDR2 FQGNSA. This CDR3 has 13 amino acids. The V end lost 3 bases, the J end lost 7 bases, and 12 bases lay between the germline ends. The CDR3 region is CASSFGGSGEAFF. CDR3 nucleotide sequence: TGTGCCAGCAGCTTTGGGGGTAGTGGTGAAGCTTTCTTT.

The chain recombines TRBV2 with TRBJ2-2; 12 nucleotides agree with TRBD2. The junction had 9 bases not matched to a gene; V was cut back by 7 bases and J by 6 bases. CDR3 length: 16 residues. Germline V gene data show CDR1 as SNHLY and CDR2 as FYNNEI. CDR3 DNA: TGTGCCAGCACCCCTGGAGGACTAGCGGGACCCGGGGAGCTGTTTTTT. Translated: CASTPGGLAGPGELFF.

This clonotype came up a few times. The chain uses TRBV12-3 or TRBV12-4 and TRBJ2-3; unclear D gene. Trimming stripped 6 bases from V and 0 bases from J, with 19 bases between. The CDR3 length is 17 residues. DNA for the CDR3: TGTGCCAGCAGACCCGGACGGATTAGCACCAGCACAGATACGCAGTATTTT. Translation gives CASRPGRISTSTDTQYF.